Shown below are 14 T cell receptor beta chains from a single sample sequenced in a study of T cell repertoires in cytomegalovirus infection. TCRdb re-called the reads through MiXCR, storing one row per CDR3 protein. The sample has about 830,000 distinct CDR3 sequences; approximately 32% are singletons. Their specific antigens are unknown. This material consisted of cultured CD8+ T cells from PBMCs, taken from culture after CMV antigen stimulation. Receptors were obtained from a human donor in good health (CMV status not recorded). Some clones in this sample may be carry-over from other donors' samples.

This chain uses TRBV5-6 with TRBJ2-3, with 12 bases matching TRBD2. Germline CDR1 SGHDT, CDR2 YYEEEE. The length of the CDR3 is 16 residues. V was clipped by 4 bases and J by 4 bases; unmatched bases: 7. The CDR3 nucleotides read TGTGCCAGCAGCCCCTGGACTAGCGGGGTCCCAGATACGCAGTATTTT. Its translation is CASSPWTSGVPDTQYF. Based on the CDR3 plus reference TRBV5-6 and TRBJ2-3, the full variable domain is DAGVTQSPTHLIKTRGQQVTLRCSPKSGHDTVSWYQQALGQGPQFIFQYYEEEERQRGNFPDRFSGHQFPNYSSELNVNALLLGDSALYLCASSPWTSGVPDTQYFGPGTRLTVL.

This clonotype was seen a few times. J is TRBJ1-1 and V is TRBV6-2 or TRBV6-3; D perhaps matches TRBD1 (6 bases). CDR1 is MNHEY and CDR2 is SVGEGT in the germline V gene. The ends were cut back, 6 bases at V and 2 bases at J, with 13 bases in the middle. There are 14 residues in the CDR3. The CDR3 region is CASSLTGYNTEAFF. CDR3 nucleotide sequence: TGTGCCAGCAGCCTAACAGGGTACAACACTGAAGCTTTCTTT.

This clonotype was recorded a few times. The chain recombines TRBV5-4 with TRBJ2-4, with 15 bases that match TRBD2. After removal of 3 bases from V and 6 bases from J, the junction contained 1 base not matched to a gene. Looked up from germline, CDR1 is SGHNT and CDR2 is YYREEE (reference sequence). CDR3 length: 15 residues. The CDR3 loop reads CASSWGLAGGNIQYF. CDR3 in DNA: TGTGCCAGCAGCTGGGGACTAGCGGGGGGAAACATTCAGTACTTC.

This clonotype was seen a few times. The chain is built from TRBV15 and TRBJ2-7; the D call may be TRBD1 or TRBD2 (6 bases each). CDR3 length equals 16 residues. Germline V gene lookup returns CDR1 LNHNV and CDR2 YYDKDF (reference sequence). Trimming shortened V by 0 bases and J by 4 bases, and 16 bases separated the two germline ends. The CDR3 sequence is CATSRDLGGSRYEQYF. CDR3 sequence (DNA): TGTGCCACCAGCAGAGATCTCGGGGGCAGTAGGTACGAGCAGTACTTC.

This clonotype was detected ten times or more. V is TRBV19 and J is TRBJ1-1; D may be TRBD1 (5 bases). Trimming shortened V by 4 bases and J by 8 bases, and 8 bases separated the two germline ends. Germline CDR1 and CDR2: LNHDA and SQIVND (reference sequence). The CDR3 covers 11 residues. The CDR3 DNA is TGTGCCAGTAGTACCAGGGCGGAAGCTTTCTTT. Translating it yields CASSTRAEAFF.

In this sample, this clonotype turned up a few times. V and J are TRBV10-3 and TRBJ2-7; TRBD1 or TRBD2 may be the D gene (5 bases each). The ends were cut back, 2 bases at V and 6 bases at J, with 14 bases in the middle. Germline loops: CDR1 ENHRY, CDR2 SYGVKD. This CDR3 comprises 14 residues. CDR3 sequence reads: CAISEPGSPLEQYV. The CDR3 DNA reads as TGTGCCATCAGTGAGCCAGGGAGTCCTCTCGAGCAGTACGTC.

The V gene is TRBV5-6, the J gene TRBJ2-4; tentatively, D is TRBD1 (6 bases). The ends were cut back, 4 bases at V and 11 bases at J, with 16 bases in the middle. The germline CDR1 and CDR2 sequences are SGHDT and YYEEEE. This CDR3 has 13 residues. CDR3 in DNA: TGTGCCAGCAGCCTCGGGACACCCGGCGTTCAGTACTTC. Encoded protein: CASSLGTPGVQYF.

This clonotype was counted a few times. The rearrangement uses TRBV7-8 and TRBJ2-7; TRBD1 agrees at 7 bases. From germline, CDR1 is SGHVS and CDR2 FQNEAQ. Trimming removed 1 base from V and 6 bases from J; junction bases left unmatched: 12. CDR3 length equals 16 residues. This CDR3 reads CASSLESRQGLGEQYV. Here the CDR3 DNA reads TGTGCCAGCAGCTTAGAAAGCCGACAGGGATTAGGCGAGCAGTACGTC.

The chain is built from TRBV10-3 and TRBJ2-7; TRBD1 agrees at 10 bases. The J segment lost 5 bases and the V segment lost 7 bases, leaving 11 bases of the junction unmatched. Germline V gives CDR1 ENHRY, CDR2 SYGVKD. CDR3 length: 15 residues. As DNA, the CDR3 is TGTGCCATCAAGACCAGGGACAGGGGATACGACGAGCAGTACTTC. Translation gives CAIKTRDRGYDEQYF.

In this sample, this clonotype turned up a few times. The chain is built from TRBV7-9 and TRBJ2-6, with D possibly matching TRBD1 (5 bases). This CDR3 comprises 14 residues. Trimming stripped 11 bases from V and 0 bases from J, with 11 bases between. In germline, CDR1 is SEHNR, CDR2 FQNEAQ (reference sequence). The CDR3 protein is CADRRVSGANVLTF. The CDR3 region has the DNA TGTGCCGACCGCAGGGTCTCTGGGGCCAACGTCCTGACTTTC.

The chain joins TRBV11-2 to TRBJ2-2; TRBD1 matches 9 bases. There are 15 residues in the CDR3. With V trimmed by 5 bases and J by 5 bases, 6 bases remained unmatched. Germline V gene lookup returns CDR1 SGHAT and CDR2 FQNNGV. CDR3 in amino acids: CASSNDRGRTGELFF. In DNA form, the CDR3 reads TGTGCCAGCAGCAATGACAGGGGGAGGACCGGGGAGCTGTTTTTT.

The J gene is TRBJ1-2, the V gene TRBV5-4, with D possibly TRBD1 on 5 matching bases. The CDR3 extends over 13 amino acids. Germline CDR1 is SGHNT and CDR2 is YYREEE (reference sequence). The V end lost 2 bases, the J end lost 12 bases, and 17 bases lay between the germline ends. The CDR3 sequence is CASSFRGEEGNTF. The CDR3 bases are TGTGCCAGCAGCTTTAGAGGGGAGGAGGGGAACACCTTC.

The chain recombines TRBV27 with TRBJ2-3; D ambiguous. Germline values: CDR1 MNHEY, CDR2 SMNVEV (reference sequence). This CDR3 is 14 amino acids long. V was trimmed by 3 bases and J by 1 base, leaving 8 bases between them. CDR3 amino acids: CASSFRARTDTQYF. CDR3 coding DNA: TGTGCCAGCAGTTTCCGGGCCCGCACAGATACGCAGTATTTT.

The chain couples TRBV10-3 to TRBJ2-7; D is possibly TRBD2 (6 bases). Per germline, CDR1 ENHRY and CDR2 SYGVKD. This CDR3 is built from 17 residues. The V end lost 0 bases, the J end lost 6 bases, and 21 bases lay between the germline ends. CDR3 residues: CAISESFGGVTSGEQYV. The CDR3 DNA sequence: TGTGCCATCAGTGAGTCTTTTGGAGGGGTGACCTCAGGCGAGCAGTACGTC.